What follows describes a single T cell receptor (beta chain). Germline trimming cut 6 bases from V and 4 bases from J; bases unmatched to any gene: 10. Germline V gene data show CDR1 as SQVTM and CDR2 as ANQGSEA. The CDR3 runs to 14 residues. This entry comes from a study of sequential checkpoint blockade in melanoma. Whole-study context: Patients were randomized 1:1 to nivolumab-then-ipilimumab or ipilimumab-then-nivolumab first-line. Both treatment sequences were followed by maintenance nivolumab.

Clones were sequenced by immunoSEQ multiplex PCR, and TCRdb holds only the in-frame ones, with some missing. The sample has about 12,000 clones; less than 75% are singletons. Treatment denoted: randomized to nivolumab then ipilimumab (arm A) or the reverse (arm B). Sorted cells were live CD3+CD8+, lacking CD19 and CD56, from PBMCs. The sequence derives from a human donor with melanoma. This chain connects TRBV29-1 to TRBJ2-3; 7 bases map to TRBD1. The source material was CD8+ T cells sorted from blood (inferred from file names), sampled from a patient given nivolumab and ipilimumab in sequence. The CDR3 nucleotides read TGCAGCGTCCAGCCAGAAACAGGGGCAGATACGCAGTATTTT. It translates to CSVQPETGADTQYF.